The source of this T cell receptor (beta chain) is a study of technical replicates of blood from a few donors. Sequencing was performed with immunoSEQ multiplex PCR; in TCRdb, only in-frame clones are kept and a portion is missing. This table holds 55,000 to 75,000 clones, 91% found once. Germline V gives CDR1 GTSNPN, CDR2 SVGIG (reference sequence). V shed 2 bases and J shed 4 bases, with 8 bases lying between them. This CDR3 has 12 amino acids. The rearrangement links TRBV30 to TRBJ1-2, with a tentative D call TRBD1 (5 bases). The TCR sequence derives from a human donor in good health. Some clones in this sample may be carry-over from other donors' samples. Sequences were obtained from PBMCs. The CDR3 coding sequence is TGTGCCTGGAGTAAAGGGGTCTATGGCTACACCTTC. It specifies CAWSKGVYGYTF.